This T cell receptor beta chain originates from a study of blood T cells in healthy people across ages. Study-wide background: About one barcoded TCR beta cDNA was captured per two T cells. Overall study results and limits: Estimates based on one million T cells were treated as lower bounds. Getting older went along with TCR beta diversity per million T cells dropping roughly linearly.

A note on this clonotype: Antigen: not known.

The authors ran a second PCR of roughly 6 to 12 cycles using a sample-barcoded 5' primer and a J-beta primer mix. TCRdb recomputed calls from the 5' RACE reads with MiXCR, one row per CDR3 protein. The sample yields some 920,000 distinct CDR3 sequences, roughly 51% seen once. Sequenced material: blood. This receptor was obtained from a woman aged 55-75 years in good health.

The CDR3 coding sequence is TGTGCCAGCAGTGATGAGAGAATCAGGGATACGCAGTATTTT. Its translation: CASSDERIRDTQYF. V is TRBV6-6 and J is TRBJ2-3; D ambiguous. The V and J ends lost 5 bases and 6 bases respectively, with 15 bases between them. The CDR3 contains 14 residues. CDR1 and CDR2 from the germline V gene are MNHNY and SVGAGI (reference sequence).